This T cell receptor (beta chain) was sequenced during a study of CD8 T cells in Susac syndrome. Study results and limitations: As the study acknowledged, the number of individuals who were part of its TCR sequencing and HLA analysis was relatively small.

RNA, at roughly 0.5 to 1 ug, was reverse transcribed with random hexamers. immunoSEQ multiplex PCR amplified TCR beta CDR3 across 54 Vbeta, 13 Jbeta. TCRdb itself ran the immunoSEQ multiplex PCR reads through MiXCR, one entry per CDR3 protein. This sample has some 110,000 distinct CDR3 sequences, with about 92% found just once. The sequenced target, TCR beta, came from blood CD8+ and CD4+ T cells. With regard to this clonotype: As yet, its antigen is unknown.

The CDR3 totals 17 residues. Trimming took 3 bases from V and 4 from J; bases not matched to a gene: 13. This TCR was recovered from a human donor with multiple sclerosis. Sample: CD4+ T cells from PBMCs. V and J are TRBV12-3 or TRBV12-4 and TRBJ1-1; 8 bases fit TRBD1. CDR3 DNA sequence: TGTGCCAGCAGTTTCTCCCGGACAGGGAGGAGAATCACTGAAGCTTTCTTT. It translates to CASSFSRTGRRITEAFF.